What follows describes a single TCR beta chain. The method was immunoSEQ multiplex PCR; TCRdb's version includes in-frame clones alone and lacks a portion of them. The table lists fewer than 150,000 clones, 70% to 80% of them singletons. The data belong to a study of blood T cell repertoires in COVID-19. The V and J ends lost 5 bases and 2 bases respectively, with 10 bases between them. This CDR3 is 13 amino acids long. CDR1 and CDR2 from the germline V gene are SGHTA and FQGNSA. The genes are TRBV7-2 and TRBJ2-7, with D perhaps TRBD1 (6 bases). The source material was peripheral blood. The receptor's source is a man aged 55-75 years who had recovered from COVID-19. CDR3 DNA: TGTGCCAGCAGCGTCAGGGACACCTACGAGCAGTACTTC. It is translated as CASSVRDTYEQYF.